This TCR beta chain emerged from a study of a mutant IDH1 vaccine in newly diagnosed glioma. Turning to the study itself: Sex distribution of treated patients was roughly 60% male and roughly 38% female; mean age was 40.4 years. Patients had received radiotherapy, temozolomide, or both previously, most receiving both.

Time point meaning: week 47, end of study. Topical imiquimod accompanied each vaccine dose, which consisted of 300 ug of mutant IDH1 20-mer peptide. Sequencing was performed with immunoSEQ multiplex PCR; in TCRdb, only in-frame clones are kept and a portion is missing. The repertoire holds tens of thousands of clones, with approximately 84% as singletons. Comment on this clone: As yet, its antigen is unknown.

After removal of 4 bases from V and 4 bases from J, the junction contained 5 bases not matched to a gene. The CDR3 spans 14 residues. CDR1 is SGHRS, CDR2 YFSETQ, per germline. This sample comprised PBMCs, obtained from a glioma patient whose treatment included an IDH1 peptide vaccine. The sequence derives from a woman aged 30 to 39 with glioma. Some clones in this sample may be carry-over from other donors' samples. The rearrangement uses TRBV5-1 and TRBJ2-1, with 7 bases aligning to TRBD2. In DNA, the CDR3 is TGCGCCAGCAGCCGGGACTATTCTTACAATGAGCAGTTCTTC. This sequence encodes CASSRDYSYNEQFF.